Listed below are T cell receptor beta chains from one sample, sequenced in a study of shared clonotypes between healthy human individuals. Libraries were prepared by immunoSEQ multiplex PCR; TCRdb keeps only in-frame clonotypes and omits some of them. The sample has almost 700,000 clones, about 91% seen once. The source material was naive CD8+ T cells sorted from blood. The receptor source for this set is a man younger than 45 in good health. CDR3s include the opening cysteine and the closing phenylalanine or tryptophan. A D gene is named only where the DNA matches it firmly.

j_gene,d_gene,v_gene,CDR3aa
TRBJ2-7,.,TRBV2,CASSEADGTLTYEQYF
TRBJ2-1,.,TRBV9,CASSSSPREQFF
TRBJ1-3,.,TRBV2,CASSEIGLSGNTIYF
TRBJ1-2,.,TRBV5-1,CASSLGRGVGYGYTF
TRBJ2-1,TRBD2,TRBV27,CASSPTSGKHNEQFF
TRBJ1-2,.,TRBV29-1,CSVEMQGVYGYTF
TRBJ2-2,.,TRBV7-6,CAVRANTGELFF
TRBJ2-5,TRBD2,TRBV6-1,CASSEATGTSLQDQETQYF
TRBJ1-4,TRBD1,TRBV30,CAWSVGTGGTNEKLFF
TRBJ1-5,.,TRBV7-2,CASSLVPGDNQPQHF
TRBJ1-1,.,TRBV4-1,CASSQDPGGSTEAFF
TRBJ2-1,TRBD2,TRBV28,CASSSPLAGDHYNEQFF
TRBJ1-5,.,TRBV4-1,CASSQGVNQPQHF
TRBJ1-2,.,TRBV29-1,CSVDTGDYGYTF
TRBJ2-2,TRBD2,TRBV6-4,CASSETSGSAGELFF
TRBJ2-7,.,TRBV10-1,CASSERQNYEQYF
TRBJ2-7,.,TRBV27,CASRRDSYEQYF
TRBJ1-1,.,TRBV29-1,CSGGRENTEAFF
TRBJ2-3,.,TRBV5-1,CASSIRVDRTRVTDTQYF
TRBJ2-7,TRBD1,TRBV7-8,CASSRDRGRAYEQYF
TRBJ1-1,.,TRBV5-4,CASSPAGGAAGEAFF
TRBJ2-1,.,TRBV7-7,CASSLSREPLNEQFF
TRBJ1-1,.,TRBV28,CASSFQAWTDPNTEAFF
TRBJ2-7,TRBD2,TRBV9,CASSELAGGYEQYF
TRBJ2-1,TRBD2,TRBV5-1,CASSFPAGGLAGGRQNEQFF
TRBJ2-5,.,TRBV4-1,CASSQFGSGQETQYF
TRBJ2-7,.,TRBV21-1,CASSTHPRVYEQYF
TRBJ2-2,TRBD2,TRBV29-1,CSVDGLAGVAGELFF
TRBJ1-5,.,TRBV4-1,CASSQARAGGQPQHF
TRBJ2-7,TRBD2,TRBV4-2,CASSQDAQAGVIYEQYF
TRBJ2-7,TRBD2,TRBV28,CASSTSGRRARYEQYF
TRBJ2-3,TRBD2,TRBV11-2,CASSRGESGITDTQYF
TRBJ1-1,.,TRBV7-9,CASSPPTFLNTEAFF
TRBJ1-1,TRBD1,TRBV5-1,CASSSPGQGIEAFF
TRBJ2-7,TRBD1,TRBV6-6,CASSPSPGTAVYEQYF
TRBJ2-3,TRBD1,TRBV6-1,CASSEYGQVADTQYF
TRBJ1-5,.,TRBV7-9,CASSSPEGMSNQPQHF
TRBJ2-3,TRBD2,TRBV6-5,CASSYSGGSRETQYF
TRBJ2-1,TRBD1,TRBV2,CAGTDYNEQFF
TRBJ2-7,.,TRBV11-2,CASSLDLERAYEQYF
TRBJ2-1,TRBD1,TRBV27,CASSASTGIAQFF
TRBJ2-5,.,TRBV6-5,CASSYEATETQYF